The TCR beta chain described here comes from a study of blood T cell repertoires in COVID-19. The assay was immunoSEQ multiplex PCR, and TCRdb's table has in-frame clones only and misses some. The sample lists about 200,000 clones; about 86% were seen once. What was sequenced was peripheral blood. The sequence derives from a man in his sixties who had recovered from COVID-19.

This CDR3 is CASKVAGTQYF. The CDR3 nucleotides read TGTGCCAGCAAGGTAGCGGGAACGCAGTATTTT. V and J are TRBV6-5 and TRBJ2-3, with 8 bases aligning to TRBD2. V lost 7 bases and J lost 9; bases outside the gene matches: 3. The CDR3 is 11 amino acids. CDR1 and CDR2 (germline): MNHEY, SVGAGI.